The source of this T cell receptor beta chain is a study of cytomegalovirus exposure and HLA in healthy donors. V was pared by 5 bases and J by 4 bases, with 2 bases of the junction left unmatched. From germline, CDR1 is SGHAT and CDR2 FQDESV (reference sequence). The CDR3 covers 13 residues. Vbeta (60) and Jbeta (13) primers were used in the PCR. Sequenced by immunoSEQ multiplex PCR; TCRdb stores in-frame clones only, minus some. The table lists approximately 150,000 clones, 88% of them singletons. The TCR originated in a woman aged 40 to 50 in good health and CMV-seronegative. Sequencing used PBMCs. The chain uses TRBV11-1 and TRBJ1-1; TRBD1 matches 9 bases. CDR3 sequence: CASSPTGGTEAFF. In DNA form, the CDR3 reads TGTGCCAGCAGCCCGACAGGGGGCACTGAAGCTTTCTTT.